This T cell receptor (beta chain) originates from a study of shared clonotypes between healthy human individuals. Produced via immunoSEQ multiplex PCR; TCRdb's table is partial and in-frame only. The sample has around 2.1 million clones, around 95% seen once. The CDR3 is made up of 15 amino acids. The ends were cut back, 5 bases at V and 2 bases at J, with 15 bases in the middle. Looked up from germline, CDR1 is LNHDA and CDR2 is SQIVND (reference sequence). The chain is built from TRBV19 and TRBJ1-2, with D possibly matching TRBD1 (5 bases). The specimen sequenced was naive CD4+ T cells sorted from blood. Subset noted: CD45RA+ positively selected. The clonotype was recovered from a young man in good health. The CDR3 DNA follows: TGTGCCAGTAGTCCACAGGAACTCGGGAACTATGGCTACACCTTC. Translation: CASSPQELGNYGYTF.